The 28 T cell receptor beta chains in this list originate from one sample, sequenced in a study of HIV-infected patients and healthy controls (dated by TCRdb to about 2014). Library method: 5' RACE. Sequenced using an Illumina MiSeq. Starting from the raw public reads, TCRdb applied fastp trimming at Q25, assembled clones with MiXCR and retained in-frame beta chains. Rows with a matching CDR3 protein are joined into one entry that keeps the most common DNA and genes. This sample holds about 64,000 distinct CDR3 sequences; 15% to 20% were observed only once. The ten most abundant clones make up about 1.3% of the sample. Input material: CD4+ T cells from blood. These receptors were obtained from a human donor in good health.

This clonotype was seen more than once but under ten times. This rearrangement joins TRBV7-9 to TRBJ2-5; D remains unclear. CDR1 SEHNR and CDR2 FQNEAQ come from the germline V gene (reference sequence). There are 14 residues in the CDR3. With 2 bases removed from V and 7 bases from J, the gap between germline ends came to 14 bases. This CDR3 reads CASSLWTNDWTQYF. DNA of the CDR3: TGTGCCAGCAGCTTATGGACGAACGACTGGACCCAGTACTTC. The full variable domain, its missing parts supplied by reference TRBV7-9 and TRBJ2-5, is DTGVSQNPRHKITKRGQNVTFRCDPISEHNRLYWYRQTLGQGPEFLTYFQNEAQLEKSRLLSDRFSAERPKGSFSTLEIQRTEQGDSAMYLCASSLWTNDWTQYFGPGTRLLVL.

The chain joins TRBV28 to TRBJ1-1; D is uncertain. In germline, CDR1 is MDHEN, CDR2 SYDVKM. Trimming shortened V by 3 bases and J by 3 bases, and 11 bases separated the two germline ends. CDR3 length: 14 residues. CDR3: CASSLGTWDTEAFF. Here the CDR3 DNA reads TGTGCCAGCAGTTTGGGAACCTGGGACACTGAAGCTTTCTTT.

The J gene is TRBJ2-2, the V gene TRBV4-2, with a possible D match to TRBD2 (6 bases). V was clipped by 10 bases and J by 7 bases, with 19 bases between them. The germline V gene has CDR1 LGHNA and CDR2 YNFKEQ. CDR3 length: 14 residues. CDR3 sequence (DNA): TGTGCCACCACTAAGGGGCGCGGGAACGGGGAGCTGTTTTTT. It translates to CATTKGRGNGELFF.

This clonotype was recorded a few times. This rearrangement joins TRBV2 to TRBJ1-2; D is possibly TRBD1 (6 bases). Germline-derived CDR1 and CDR2 are SNHLY and FYNNEI. V was clipped by 7 bases and J by 4 bases, with 16 bases between them. CDR3 size: 14 residues. The DNA of the CDR3 is TGTGCCAGCAACGGACAGACTCCGGGCTATGGCTACACCTTC. It yields the protein CASNGQTPGYGYTF.

This clonotype was observed a handful of times. The V and J genes are TRBV6-2 or TRBV6-3 and TRBJ2-4; 8 bases are shared with TRBD1. V lost 0 bases, J lost 0 bases, and 7 bases stayed unmatched. The length of the CDR3 is 18 residues. Germline-derived CDR1 and CDR2 are MNHEY and SVGEGT. In DNA form, the CDR3 reads TGTGCCAGCAGTTACTCCATGACAGGGGACATAGCCAAAAACATTCAGTACTTC. This codes for CASSYSMTGDIAKNIQYF.

This clonotype was picked up a small number of times. V and J are TRBV15 and TRBJ2-2, with a tentative D call TRBD2 (5 bases). Germline lookup yields CDR1 LNHNV and CDR2 YYDKDF (reference sequence). V shed 3 bases and J shed 0 bases, with 11 bases lying between them. This CDR3 spans 16 amino acids. The CDR3 DNA sequence: TGTGCCACCAGCAGTCCTAGCATCGCGAACACCGGGGAGCTGTTTTTT. Translated: CATSSPSIANTGELFF.

The chain has TRBV19 and TRBJ2-1, with TRBD1 matching 10 bases. Germline V gives CDR1 LNHDA, CDR2 SQIVND (reference sequence). The CDR3 contains 16 residues. V gave up 5 bases and J gave up 1 base; unmatched junction bases: 5. The CDR3 DNA sequence: TGTGCCAGTAGTCCGACAGGGGGCGAGTCCTACAATGAGCAGTTCTTC. It encodes CASSPTGGESYNEQFF. The whole variable domain, remainder taken from reference TRBV19 and TRBJ2-1, is DGGITQSPKYLFRKEGQNVTLSCEQNLNHDAMYWYRQDPGQGLRLIYYSQIVNDFQKGDIAEGYSVSREKKESFPLTVTSAQKNPTAFYLCASSPTGGESYNEQFFGPGTRLTVL.

This clonotype was found many times. The chain employs TRBV18 and TRBJ2-1; D is perhaps TRBD1 (6 bases). The germline V gene encodes CDR1 KGHSH and CDR2 LQKENI. The V and J ends lost 3 bases and 3 bases respectively, with 12 bases between them. CDR3 size: 15 residues. CDR3 amino acids: CASSPQGLYYNEQFF. The DNA for the CDR3 is TGTGCCAGCTCACCGCAGGGGCTCTACTACAATGAGCAGTTCTTC. Using reference TRBV18 and TRBJ2-1 for the parts outside the CDR3, the full variable domain is NAGVMQNPRHLVRRRGQEARLRCSPMKGHSHVYWYRQLPEEGLKFMVYLQKENIIDESGMPKERFSAEFPKEGPSILRIQQVVRGDSAAYFCASSPQGLYYNEQFFGPGTRLTVL.

This clonotype was seen more than once but under ten times. The V gene is TRBV2, the J gene TRBJ2-5, with D possibly TRBD2 on 5 matching bases. V was clipped by 6 bases and J by 0 bases, with 8 bases between them. The germline V gene encodes CDR1 SNHLY and CDR2 FYNNEI. CDR3 size: 13 residues. The CDR3 DNA reads as TGTGCCAGCAGGACGGGGTACCAAGAGACCCAGTACTTC. This codes for CASRTGYQETQYF. The complete variable domain, with remaining parts taken from reference TRBV2 and TRBJ2-5, reads EPEVTQTPSHQVTQMGQEVILRCVPISNHLYFYWYRQILGQKVEFLVSFYNNEISEKSEIFDDQFSVERPDGSNFTLKIRSTKLEDSAMYFCASRTGYQETQYFGPGTRLLVL.

This clonotype was counted at least ten times. The V call is TRBV28, the J call TRBJ1-1; D gene uncertain. The CDR3 covers 19 residues. The V gene's germline CDR1 is MDHEN and CDR2 SYDVKM. V lost 6 bases and J 0 bases, leaving 26 bases between the germline ends. The CDR3, as DNA: TGTGCCAGCAGGATAATTGACAAGGGCGGACCTCCGGTGAACACTGAAGCTTTCTTT. It codes for CASRIIDKGGPPVNTEAFF.

V usage is TRBV11-3 and J usage is TRBJ2-5, with TRBD2 matching 8 bases. The germline CDR1 and CDR2 sequences are SGHNT and YENEEA. There are 17 residues in the CDR3. J lost 1 base, V lost 1 base, and 8 bases had no gene match. The CDR3 sequence is CASSLGLLAGPQETQYF. The CDR3, as DNA: TGTGCCAGCAGCTTAGGGTTATTAGCGGGACCCCAAGAGACCCAGTACTTC.

This chain connects TRBV20-1 to TRBJ2-3; a possible D gene is TRBD2 (6 bases). CDR3 length equals 16 residues. Trimming removed 0 bases from V and 1 base from J, with 14 bases in between. Germline V CDR1 and CDR2: DFQATT, SNEGSKA (reference sequence). The CDR3 sequence is CSARDFGRGRTDTQYF. CDR3 bases: TGCAGTGCTAGAGATTTCGGGAGAGGACGCACAGATACGCAGTATTTT.

This clonotype was seen ten or more times. The chain has TRBV7-9 and TRBJ1-3; 8 bases align to TRBD1. Germline CDR1 reads SEHNR; CDR2 reads FQNEAQ (reference sequence). V lost 5 bases to trimming and J lost 16 bases; unmatched junction nucleotides: 7. The CDR3 sequence is 11 residues long. As DNA, the CDR3 is TGTGCCAGCAGCGAGACGGACAGGGTTTATTTT. Protein: CASSETDRVYF.

The chain carries TRBV6-6 and TRBJ2-3; 7 bases line up with TRBD2. CDR3 length equals 14 residues. Losses at the gene ends were 7 bases for V and 2 bases for J; bases not matched to a gene: 6. In germline, CDR1 is MNHNY, CDR2 SVGAGI (reference sequence). The CDR3 nucleotides read TGTGCCAGCAATAGACTAGCTGCCACAGATACGCAGTATTTT. The encoded protein is CASNRLAATDTQYF.

This clonotype was seen repeatedly, ten times or more. The CDR3 here is CASSRGGGHSYEQYF. CDR3 bases: TGTGCCAGCAGCAGGGGAGGGGGGCATTCCTACGAGCAGTACTTC. The chain uses TRBV3-1 and TRBJ2-7, with D perhaps TRBD2 (7 bases). The CDR3 covers 15 residues. V was trimmed by 5 bases and J by 1 base, leaving 15 bases between them. Germline assignment: CDR1 LGHDT and CDR2 YNNKEL (reference sequence).

At least ten counts were recorded for this clonotype. The chain uses TRBV5-1 and TRBJ1-2; the match to TRBD1 covers 7 bases. J lost 1 base, V lost 0 bases, and 6 bases had no gene match. CDR3 length: 16 residues. CDR1 and CDR2 from the germline V gene are SGHRS and YFSETQ. CDR3: CASSLDGDSYNYGYTF. The CDR3 DNA follows: TGCGCCAGCAGCTTGGACGGGGACAGTTATAACTATGGCTACACCTTC.

The table lists this clonotype with many counts. The chain links TRBV7-9 to TRBJ1-1, with D possibly matching TRBD1 (6 bases). Between the trimmed V and J ends, which lost 7 bases and 4 bases, there was a span of 16 bases. The germline gives CDR1 SEHNR, CDR2 FQNEAQ (reference sequence). The CDR3 is 14 residues long. CDR3 protein: CASTPDSSFTEAFF. The CDR3 coding sequence is TGTGCCAGCACCCCGGACAGTTCTTTCACTGAAGCTTTCTTT.

This clonotype was counted at least ten times. The V and J genes are TRBV20-1 and TRBJ1-5; D is perhaps TRBD1 (5 bases). The CDR3 has 15 residues. Trimming took off 0 bases at V and 0 bases at J, with 9 bases between the two ends. The germline gives CDR1 DFQATT, CDR2 SNEGSKA (reference sequence). The CDR3 nucleotides are TGCAGTGCTAGAGACCGGGGGATTAGCAATCAGCCCCAGCATTTT. Its translation: CSARDRGISNQPQHF.

This clonotype has a count of ten or more. J is TRBJ2-1 and V is TRBV12-3 or TRBV12-4; D uncertain. The CDR3 has 15 residues. Trimming took off 1 base at V and 7 bases at J, with 14 bases between the two ends. The CDR3, as DNA: TGTGCCAGCAGTTTAGGCATACCCTTGGTGAATGAGCAGTTCTTC. Protein: CASSLGIPLVNEQFF.

This clonotype came up many times. The chain links TRBV6-5 to TRBJ2-3; TRBD2 matches at 12 bases. The CDR3 contains 17 residues. V lost 5 bases and J lost 2; bases outside the gene matches: 8. Germline lookup yields CDR1 MNHEY and CDR2 SVGAGI. CDR3 in DNA: TGTGCCAGCAGTCCCGAAAGGACTAGCGGGAACACAGATACGCAGTATTTT. It is translated as CASSPERTSGNTDTQYF.

The chain has TRBV25-1 and TRBJ1-2; D is unclear. Germline values: CDR1 MGHDK, CDR2 SYGVNS. CDR3 length: 13 amino acids. Trimming stripped 6 bases from V and 6 bases from J, with 14 bases between. The CDR3 sequence: CASRGPPGDGYTF. The CDR3, as DNA: TGTGCCAGCAGGGGTCCACCAGGAGATGGCTACACCTTC.

This clonotype was found once. One base away lies a much larger clone, so this may be a sequencing read error. The chain links TRBV5-5 to TRBJ2-2, with D possibly matching TRBD2 (5 bases). Germline V gives CDR1 SGHKS, CDR2 YYEKEE (reference sequence). This CDR3 comprises 15 residues. The DNA of the CDR3 is TGTGCCGGCAGCCCCCTCGAGAGGGACACCGGGGAGCTGTTTTTT. Protein: CAGSPLERDTGELFF.

This clonotype has only a few counts. V gene TRBV20-1 combines with J gene TRBJ1-1; possible D gene TRBD1, 6 bases. The CDR3 has 13 amino acids. The germline gives CDR1 DFQATT, CDR2 SNEGSKA (reference sequence). Trimming removed 0 bases at V and 5 bases at J, with 10 bases between. The CDR3 DNA follows: TGCAGTGCTAGAGAAGGGGGGAGGACTGAAGCTTTCTTT. Residues: CSAREGGRTEAFF.

This clonotype has just a few counts. The chain couples TRBV3-1 to TRBJ1-1; tentatively, D is TRBD1 (6 bases). The CDR3 covers 13 residues. Per the germline V gene, CDR1 is LGHDT and CDR2 is YNNKEL (reference sequence). V was shortened by 5 bases and J by 1 base, with 8 bases between the two germline ends. Written as DNA, the CDR3 is TGTGCCAGCAGCAAACAGGGGAACACTGAAGCTTTCTTT. Translating gives CASSKQGNTEAFF.

V usage is TRBV29-1 and J usage is TRBJ1-1; the D gene is possibly TRBD1 (5 bases). Looked up from germline, CDR1 is SQVTM and CDR2 is ANQGSEA. V was pared by 7 bases and J by 3 bases, with 15 bases between. CDR3 size: 13 residues. Here the CDR3 reads CSGGRGPDTEAFF. CDR3 nucleotides: TGCAGCGGCGGTAGGGGTCCGGACACTGAAGCTTTCTTT. Full variable domain (missing parts from reference TRBV29-1 and TRBJ1-1): SAVISQKPSRDICQRGTSLTIQCQVDSQVTMMFWYRQQPGQSLTLIATANQGSEATYESGFVIDKFPISRPNLTFSTLTVSNMSPEDSSIYLCSGGRGPDTEAFFGQGTRLTVV.

V usage is TRBV2 and J usage is TRBJ2-4, with a tentative D call TRBD1 (6 bases). The CDR3 is 14 residues long. Trimming took 8 bases from V and 4 from J, leaving 15 bases between them. Per the germline V gene, CDR1 is SNHLY and CDR2 is FYNNEI. This chain's CDR3 is CASRVRTEKNIQYF. In nucleotides, the CDR3 is TGTGCCAGCCGCGTGCGGACAGAAAAAAACATTCAGTACTTC.

This clonotype has a handful of counts. The chain joins TRBV30 to TRBJ2-3; D might be TRBD2 (7 bases). This CDR3 region has 15 residues. The germline V gene has CDR1 GTSNPN and CDR2 SVGIG (reference sequence). V was trimmed by 0 bases and J by 3 bases, leaving 13 bases between them. CDR3 nucleotides: TGTGCCTGGAGTGTCGAAGCGGGGACAACAGATACGCAGTATTTT. Translated: CAWSVEAGTTDTQYF.

This clonotype has a handful of counts. The V call is TRBV6-6, the J call TRBJ2-5; D call uncertain. Germline V CDR1 and CDR2: MNHNY, SVGAGI (reference sequence). The CDR3 runs 13 residues. Between the trimmed V and J ends, which lost 3 bases and 1 base, there was a span of 6 bases. CDR3 protein: CASSYNVQETQYF. CDR3 DNA sequence: TGTGCCAGCAGTTATAATGTCCAAGAGACCCAGTACTTC.